This TCR beta chain was sequenced during a study of shared clonotypes between healthy human individuals. Study conclusions and caveats: Among non-shared clonotypes, generation probabilities were lower than among those shared by all four donors.

Deep-level settings were used for running the assay. Profiled with immunoSEQ multiplex PCR; TCRdb holds only in-frame clones, not every one. The sample lists a few hundred thousand clones, under 80% occurring once. Nashville, Tennessee was home to all donors, each a Caucasian adult. The CDR3 sequence is 11 residues long. V lost 5 bases and J lost 3, with 5 bases in between. The germline CDR1 and CDR2 sequences are SGHAT and FQNNGV. This clone was detected a few times. Its antigen is as yet unknown. Different DNA sequences within this sample yield the same CDR3. This TCR was sampled from a man under 40 in good health. Sequencing input: memory CD4+ T cells sorted from blood. Documented subset: CD45RA-negative fraction. The chain uses TRBV11-2 and TRBJ2-7; D gene ambiguous. The CDR3 DNA is TGTGCCAGCAGCCTCCACTACGAGCAGTACTTC. Its protein product is CASSLHYEQYF.